These 30 T cell receptor beta chains were all obtained from the same sample, sequenced in a study of breast tumors, draining lymph nodes, adjacent tissues. A single record per CDR3 protein comes from TCRdb applying MiXCR to the multiplex PCR reads. There are fewer than 25,000 distinct CDR3 sequences in the sample; 60% to 70% occur only once, and roughly a quarter lies in the top ten. Sequencing was performed on tumor-adjacent breast tissue. These TCRs come from a female donor with breast cancer. Some clones in this sample may be carry-over from other donors' samples.

This clonotype was seen ten or more times. The chain combines TRBV10-2 with TRBJ2-2; unclear D gene. The CDR3 length is 14 residues. The ends were cut back, 3 bases at V and 6 bases at J, with 11 bases in the middle. Germline CDR1 and CDR2: WSHSY and SAAADI. The CDR3 here is CASSEGSSPGELFF. The CDR3 DNA reads TGCGCCAGCAGTGAAGGGTCCAGCCCCGGGGAGCTGTTTTTT.

At least ten counts were recorded for this clonotype. The gene calls are TRBV6-1 and TRBJ2-7, with no clear D. Germline V lookup: CDR1 MNHNS, CDR2 SASEGT. Trimming stripped 8 bases from V and 4 bases from J, with 9 bases between. The length of the CDR3 is 11 residues. CDR3 DNA: TGTGCCAGCTCCAATCTATACGAGCAGTACTTC. Its translation: CASSNLYEQYF.

This sequence joins TRBV2 and TRBJ2-1; D gene ambiguous. Germline V gene data show CDR1 as SNHLY and CDR2 as FYNNEI. The CDR3 contains 16 residues. With 5 bases removed from V and 0 bases from J, the gap between germline ends came to 14 bases. The CDR3 nucleotides are TGTGCCAGCAGTACGACTGTCTTGTACTCCTACAATGAGCAGTTCTTC. Residues: CASSTTVLYSYNEQFF.

This clonotype was recorded many times. CDR3 in DNA: TGTGCCAGCAGTTTGTTCCGGACAGGGGGAGACTATGGCTACACCTTC. Protein sequence: CASSLFRTGGDYGYTF. The chain links TRBV28 to TRBJ1-2, with 10 bases fitting TRBD1. The CDR3 loop spans 16 amino acids. V lost 3 bases to trimming and J lost 3 bases; unmatched junction nucleotides: 7. CDR1 is MDHEN and CDR2 is SYDVKM in the germline V gene.

CDR3 loop: CASSAGRPLTDTQYF. CDR3 nucleotides: TGCGCCAGCAGCGCAGGGAGACCCCTCACAGATACGCAGTATTTT. The rearrangement uses TRBV5-1 and TRBJ2-3, with D perhaps matching TRBD1 or TRBD2 (5 bases each). There are 15 residues in the CDR3. Trimming took 4 bases from V and 2 from J, leaving 14 bases between them. Germline V CDR1 and CDR2: SGHRS, YFSETQ.

J is TRBJ2-4 and V is TRBV18; D is ambiguous. The CDR3 covers 14 residues. Trimming stripped 4 bases from V and 1 base from J, with 8 bases between. Germline lookup yields CDR1 KGHSH and CDR2 LQKENI. The CDR3 protein is CASSLSPAKNIQYF. The DNA of the CDR3 is TGTGCCAGCTCACTTTCCCCGGCCAAAAACATTCAGTACTTC.

The chain is built from TRBV20-1 and TRBJ1-4, with a tentative D call TRBD1 (5 bases). Trimming took 6 bases from V and 12 from J, leaving 29 bases between them. The CDR3 loop spans 16 amino acids. CDR1 is DFQATT, CDR2 SNEGSKA, per germline (reference sequence). The CDR3 nucleotides are TGCAGTGCATCGGACCCAACCCAACTCCCTACAGGTGAACTGTTTTTT. Translating gives CSASDPTQLPTGELFF.

V and J are TRBV20-1 and TRBJ2-3, with TRBD1 matching over 9 bases. The CDR3 length is 14 residues. Germline V gene lookup returns CDR1 DFQATT and CDR2 SNEGSKA (reference sequence). The J segment lost 4 bases and the V segment lost 5 bases, leaving 7 bases of the junction unmatched. As DNA, the CDR3 is TGCAGTGCTGATACAGGGGGCGGGTCAGATACGCAGTATTTT. Its protein product is CSADTGGGSDTQYF.

The CDR3 DNA follows: TGTGCCAGCAGCGTAGGGGGGGGTACCTACGAGCAGTACTTC. Translating it yields CASSVGGGTYEQYF. The chain recombines TRBV9 with TRBJ2-7; 7 nucleotides align to TRBD2. CDR1 and CDR2 (germline): SGDLS, YYNGEE. The V gene end was trimmed by 0 bases and the J gene end by 2 bases; junction bases not matched to a gene: 2. This CDR3 is built from 14 residues.

V is TRBV20-1 and J is TRBJ2-5; a weak D match, TRBD1 (5 bases). The CDR3 spans 14 residues. V was trimmed by 0 bases and J by 5 bases, leaving 13 bases between them. Germline loops: CDR1 DFQATT, CDR2 SNEGSKA (reference sequence). CDR3 bases: TGCAGTGCTAGAGATCCCACAGGAGAGGAGACCCAGTACTTC. Translation: CSARDPTGEETQYF.

J is TRBJ2-2 and V is TRBV10-3; D is tentatively TRBD1 or TRBD2 (5 bases each). Trimming cost V 6 bases and J 7 bases, with 15 bases left between them. Germline loops: CDR1 ENHRY, CDR2 SYGVKD. This CDR3 region has 14 residues. The CDR3 loop reads CAIRGTAQDGELFF. In DNA form, the CDR3 reads TGTGCCATCAGGGGGACGGCCCAGGACGGGGAGCTGTTTTTT.

This chain links TRBV6-1 with TRBJ1-6; unclear D gene. Germline V gene lookup returns CDR1 MNHNS and CDR2 SASEGT. CDR3 length: 14 amino acids. Trimming cost V 6 bases and J 6 bases, with 12 bases left between them. CDR3 sequence: CASSYRNSNSPLHF. The CDR3 DNA sequence: TGTGCCAGCAGCTATCGGAACAGTAATTCACCCCTCCACTTT.

The chain has TRBV10-1 and TRBJ2-2; 7 bases are a match to TRBD2. Germline V CDR1 and CDR2: WNHNN, SYGVQD (reference sequence). The CDR3 runs to 14 residues. Trimming at V came to 7 bases and at J to 6 bases, leaving 8 bases not matched to a gene. The CDR3 sequence is CASIQAGVAGELFF. DNA for the CDR3: TGCGCCAGCATCCAGGCGGGAGTTGCCGGGGAGCTGTTTTTT.

The chain links TRBV20-1 to TRBJ2-7; D is undetermined. Per germline, CDR1 DFQATT and CDR2 SNEGSKA (reference sequence). V gave up 6 bases and J gave up 4 bases, with 19 bases separating them. This CDR3 is 14 amino acids long. CDR3 bases: TGCAGTGCACCCCGCGGCAGCCCCGGATACGAGCAGTACTTC. This translates into CSAPRGSPGYEQYF.

This clonotype was counted only a few times. This chain uses TRBV5-1 with TRBJ1-5, with D hard to call. The CDR3 runs to 13 residues. Trimming shortened V by 0 bases and J by 6 bases, and 7 bases separated the two germline ends. In germline, CDR1 is SGHRS, CDR2 YFSETQ. The DNA of the CDR3 is TGCGCCAGCAGCTTGGAAGTTGGTCAGCCCCAGCATTTT. This encodes CASSLEVGQPQHF. Combining the CDR3 with reference TRBV5-1 and TRBJ1-5 gives the whole variable domain KAGVTQTPRYLIKTRGQQVTLSCSPISGHRSVSWYQQTPGQGLQFLFEYFSETQRNKGNFPGRFSGRQFSNSRSEMNVSTLELGDSALYLCASSLEVGQPQHFGDGTRLSIL.

The sample holds one count of this clonotype. This chain joins TRBV7-7 and TRBJ1-6, with a possible D match to TRBD1 (5 bases). The CDR3 totals 16 residues. The V and J ends lost 4 bases and 7 bases respectively, with 17 bases between them. Germline V gives CDR1 SSHAT, CDR2 FNYEAQ (reference sequence). The CDR3 bases are TGTGCCAGCAGCTGGGGGGGGGTTGGGGGGAATTCACCCCTCCACTTT. Encoded protein: CASSWGGVGGNSPLHF. The full variable domain, in which reference TRBV7-7 and TRBJ1-6 provide the parts outside the CDR3, is GAGVSQSPRYKVTKRGQDVTLRCDPISSHATLYWYQQALGQGPEFLTYFNYEAQPDKSGLPSDRFSAERPEGSISTLTIQRTEQRDSAMYRCASSWGGVGGNSPLHFGNGTRLTVT.

This sequence joins TRBV5-1 and TRBJ1-1; the D gene is possibly TRBD1 (6 bases). Germline V gives CDR1 SGHRS, CDR2 YFSETQ. The CDR3 sequence is 15 residues long. Trimming removed 4 bases at V and 5 bases at J, with 18 bases between. CDR3 nucleotide sequence: TGCGCCAGCAGCGTGGTGGGAGGGGGGGGGACTGAAGCTTTCTTT. This sequence encodes CASSVVGGGGTEAFF.

This rearrangement joins TRBV19 to TRBJ2-1, with 9 bases aligning to TRBD2. Germline V gives CDR1 LNHDA, CDR2 SQIVND (reference sequence). This CDR3 contains 14 residues. The V segment lost 6 bases and the J segment 5 bases; nucleotides outside the gene matches: 5. CDR3 region: CASSWTSANNEQFF. The CDR3 DNA sequence: TGTGCCAGTAGCTGGACTAGCGCTAACAATGAGCAGTTCTTC.

This clonotype appeared once. The chain links TRBV20-1 to TRBJ2-1; D may be TRBD2 (6 bases). Germline V gives CDR1 DFQATT, CDR2 SNEGSKA (reference sequence). The length of the CDR3 is 15 residues. CDR3 residues: CSYLVGGFSYNEQFF. CDR3 coding DNA: TGCAGCTACTTGGTGGGGGGATTCTCCTACAATGAGCAGTTCTTC.

The chain uses TRBV11-2 and TRBJ2-1, with a tentative D call TRBD1 (6 bases). CDR1 and CDR2 from the germline V gene are SGHAT and FQNNGV. V lost 5 bases, J lost 5 bases, and 16 bases lay in between. The CDR3 covers 15 residues. This chain's CDR3 is CASSRGQSSDNEQFF. The CDR3 DNA sequence: TGTGCCAGCAGCCGCGGACAGTCAAGCGACAATGAGCAGTTCTTC.

The J gene is TRBJ1-6, the V gene TRBV18; tentative D call: TRBD1 (6 bases). Germline-derived CDR1 and CDR2 are KGHSH and LQKENI. There are 13 residues in the CDR3. With 10 bases removed from V and 6 bases from J, the gap between germline ends came to 13 bases. CDR3 coding DNA: TGTGCCACCACGGACAGCCTTAATTCACCCCTCCACTTT. Its protein is CATTDSLNSPLHF.

The chain joins TRBV2 to TRBJ1-6; D uncertain. This CDR3 region has 13 residues. Germline values: CDR1 SNHLY, CDR2 FYNNEI. The ends were cut back, 9 bases at V and 9 bases at J, with 15 bases in the middle. The CDR3 loop is CASTLVGSSPLHF. Here the CDR3 DNA reads TGTGCCAGTACCCTAGTAGGATCTTCACCCCTCCACTTT.

On this clonotype: The junction and the germline gene differ at one end; a read error may be behind it. This chain joins TRBV6-1 and TRBJ2-1; TRBD2 agrees at 8 bases. CDR3 length equals 17 residues. Germline values: CDR1 MNHNS, CDR2 SASEGT. CDR3 loop: CAISELLLAGWDNEQFF. Here the CDR3 DNA reads TGTGCCATCAGTGAACTCCTTTTAGCGGGATGGGACAATGAGCAGTTCTTC.

This chain links TRBV6-5 with TRBJ2-1, with 12 bases matching TRBD2. This CDR3 spans 17 amino acids. V trimming: 4 bases; J trimming: 4 bases; junction bases outside the gene matches: 8. The germline V gene encodes CDR1 MNHEY and CDR2 SVGAGI. The CDR3 reads CASSFNPTSGRYNEQFF. CDR3 nucleotides: TGTGCCAGCAGTTTCAATCCGACTAGCGGGAGATACAATGAGCAGTTCTTC.

This chain joins TRBV4-3 and TRBJ2-2, with D perhaps given as TRBD1 or TRBD2 (6 bases each). CDR1 is LGHNA and CDR2 is YSLEER in the germline V gene. The CDR3 has 16 amino acids. V gave up 0 bases and J gave up 6 bases, with 14 bases separating them. The CDR3 region is CASSQDIGGWAGELFF. The CDR3 nucleotides read TGCGCCAGCAGCCAAGATATAGGGGGGTGGGCCGGGGAGCTGTTTTTT.

The chain has TRBV20-1 and TRBJ2-2; TRBD1 matches at 7 bases. This CDR3 contains 14 residues. The trim removed 3 bases at V and 3 bases at J, leaving 4 bases unmatched. Germline V gene data show CDR1 as DFQATT and CDR2 as SNEGSKA (reference sequence). The CDR3 nucleotides read TGCAGTGCTAGTGGCCAGGGGGACACCGGGGAGCTGTTTTTT. Its translation: CSASGQGDTGELFF.

This clonotype was counted many times. The chain combines TRBV6-2 or TRBV6-3 with TRBJ1-3; 9 bases map to TRBD1. The V gene's germline CDR1 is MNHEY and CDR2 SVGEGT. The CDR3 runs to 17 residues. The V and J ends lost 7 bases and 4 bases, in that order; junction bases with no gene match: 14. CDR3 residues: CASTPVGTGFIGNTIYF. As DNA, the CDR3 is TGTGCCAGCACGCCGGTCGGGACAGGGTTTATCGGAAACACCATATATTTT.

Many counts were recorded for this clonotype. V gene TRBV9 combines with J gene TRBJ2-3; D unclear. The CDR3 has 14 amino acids. The V end lost 0 bases, the J end lost 2 bases, and 7 bases lay between the germline ends. Germline V gene data show CDR1 as SGDLS and CDR2 as YYNGEE. This CDR3 is CASSVGGDTDTQYF. CDR3 in DNA: TGTGCCAGCAGCGTAGGCGGAGACACAGATACGCAGTATTTT.

The chain is built from TRBV7-2 and TRBJ2-1; 12 nucleotides match TRBD2. Germline V CDR1 and CDR2: SGHTA, FQGNSA. This CDR3 has 20 amino acids. V lost 1 base and J lost 4; bases outside the gene matches: 14. CDR3 in amino acids: CASSLGGSSSGRERYNEQFF. The CDR3 nucleotides are TGTGCCAGCAGCTTAGGCGGAAGTTCTAGCGGGAGGGAAAGATACAATGAGCAGTTCTTC. Based on the CDR3 plus reference TRBV7-2 and TRBJ2-1, the full variable domain is GAGVSQSPSNKVTEKGKDVELRCDPISGHTALYWYRQSLGQGLEFLIYFQGNSAPDKSGLPSDRFSAERTGGSVSTLTIQRTQQEDSAVYLCASSLGGSSSGRERYNEQFFGPGTRLTVL.

This sequence joins TRBV29-1 and TRBJ2-7; TRBD2 aligns across 7 bases. The CDR3 has 13 amino acids. The germline V gene encodes CDR1 SQVTM and CDR2 ANQGSEA. V lost 3 bases, J lost 3 bases, and 5 bases stayed unmatched. In nucleotides, the CDR3 is TGCAGCGTTGATGGCCGGGGGGACTACGAGCAGTACTTC. This encodes CSVDGRGDYEQYF.